What follows are 32 T cell receptor beta chains derived from one specimen sequenced in a study of cytomegalovirus exposure and HLA in healthy donors. The study ran its PCR with 60 Vbeta and 13 Jbeta primers. Sequencing was performed with immunoSEQ multiplex PCR; in TCRdb, only in-frame clones are kept and a portion is missing. The table has around 170,000 clones, about four fifths seen once. Sequenced sample: PBMCs. Every receptor here comes from a man aged 35 to 55 in good health and CMV-seronegative.

This rearrangement joins TRBV6-5 to TRBJ2-1; 10 positions match TRBD1. CDR1 is MNHEY, CDR2 SVGAGI, per germline. This CDR3 has 15 residues. Trimming took 1 base from V and 7 from J; bases not matched to a gene: 4. CDR3 nucleotide sequence: TGTGCCAGCAGTTACTTCCCGGGACAGGGGAATGAGCAGTTCTTC. Translation gives CASSYFPGQGNEQFF.

The chain combines TRBV7-3 with TRBJ1-1; perhaps TRBD1 as D (6 bases). Germline CDR1 SGHTA, CDR2 FQGTGA. Trimming removed 5 bases at V and 1 base at J, with 17 bases between. The CDR3 is 16 residues long. In DNA, the CDR3 is TGTGCCAGCAGCCCTACGGGGGGGCTTGGGAACACTGAAGCTTTCTTT. Protein: CASSPTGGLGNTEAFF.

This chain uses TRBV5-4 with TRBJ1-5, with 8 bases matching TRBD1. Germline loops: CDR1 SGHNT, CDR2 YYREEE (reference sequence). V lost 4 bases and J lost 7; bases outside the gene matches: 7. The CDR3 has 14 amino acids. The CDR3, as DNA: TGTGCCAGCAGCGTACAGGGGGGTAGACAGCCCCAGCATTTT. Translated, it gives CASSVQGGRQPQHF.

This chain links TRBV5-1 with TRBJ2-2, with D perhaps matching TRBD2 (6 bases). V was clipped by 4 bases and J by 7 bases, with 17 bases between them. The CDR3 is made up of 15 amino acids. Germline CDR1 and CDR2: SGHRS and YFSETQ. CDR3 region: CASSQTRGRSGELFF. CDR3 nucleotide sequence: TGCGCCAGCAGCCAAACTAGAGGGAGGAGCGGGGAGCTGTTTTTT.

The rearrangement links TRBV5-4 to TRBJ2-7; 10 bases are a match to TRBD1. The germline V gene encodes CDR1 SGHNT and CDR2 YYREEE (reference sequence). The CDR3 has 19 residues. V gave up 5 bases and J gave up 8 bases; unmatched junction bases: 25. The CDR3 DNA reads as TGTGCCAGCAGGAGGGGGAGACAGGGGGCCGATTTGGTAGCATTCAAGCAGTACTTC. Amino acids: CASRRGRQGADLVAFKQYF.

This clone appeared once. This chain connects TRBV7-9 to TRBJ2-5; tentatively, D is TRBD2 (5 bases). CDR1 is SEHNR, CDR2 FQNEAQ, per germline (reference sequence). V was clipped by 1 base and J by 11 bases, with 11 bases between them. There are 12 residues in the CDR3. Here the CDR3 DNA reads TGTGCCAGCAGCTTAGATTGGGAGTCTCAGTACTTC. Translating gives CASSLDWESQYF.

The rearrangement joins TRBV7-9 to TRBJ2-3, with 10 bases identical to TRBD2. The CDR3 totals 14 residues. V gave up 3 bases and J gave up 4 bases; unmatched junction bases: 1. CDR1 is SEHNR and CDR2 is FQNEAQ in the germline V gene (reference sequence). The CDR3 sequence is CASSLGTSADTQYF. The CDR3 DNA is TGTGCCAGCAGCTTGGGGACTAGCGCAGATACGCAGTATTTT.

This clone appeared a single time. The J gene is TRBJ1-3, the V gene TRBV6-5; the D gene is possibly TRBD1 (5 bases). The CDR3 is made up of 16 amino acids. V was cut by 0 bases and J by 0 bases, with 9 bases left in between. Germline CDR1 is MNHEY and CDR2 is SVGAGI. CDR3 region: CASSYSTGRSGNTIYF. The CDR3 nucleotides are TGTGCCAGCAGTTACTCCACAGGCCGCTCTGGAAACACCATATATTTT.

Written as DNA, the CDR3 is TGTGCCAGCAGCTTAAGCGGGAATTCCTACAATGAGCAGTTCTTC. It specifies CASSLSGNSYNEQFF. J is TRBJ2-1 and V is TRBV5-5; TRBD2 agrees at 7 bases. Germline loops: CDR1 SGHKS, CDR2 YYEKEE (reference sequence). This CDR3 spans 15 amino acids. The trim removed 2 bases at V and 1 base at J, leaving 3 bases unmatched.

The chain couples TRBV28 to TRBJ2-1; possible D gene TRBD2, 8 bases. This CDR3 region has 18 residues. The germline CDR1 and CDR2 sequences are MDHEN and SYDVKM. The ends were cut back, 5 bases at V and 0 bases at J, with 20 bases in the middle. The CDR3 region is CASSTREGAVSSYNEQFF. Written as DNA, the CDR3 is TGTGCCAGCAGTACCCGGGAGGGGGCCGTTAGCTCCTACAATGAGCAGTTCTTC.

CDR3 nucleotides: TGTGCCAGCTCACCGCTAAGAGCGGGAGCGAACAATGAGCAGTTCTTC. Translated: CASSPLRAGANNEQFF. The V and J genes are TRBV18 and TRBJ2-1; TRBD2 aligns across 8 bases. Losses at the gene ends were 3 bases for V and 5 bases for J; bases not matched to a gene: 9. CDR3 length equals 16 residues. Germline V gives CDR1 KGHSH, CDR2 LQKENI.

V gene TRBV5-1 combines with J gene TRBJ1-2, with D possibly TRBD1 on 6 matching bases. There are 14 residues in the CDR3. V was clipped by 1 base and J by 5 bases, with 12 bases between them. The V gene's germline CDR1 is SGHRS and CDR2 YFSETQ. CDR3 residues: CASSLMGARYGYTF. For the CDR3, the DNA is TGCGCCAGCAGCTTGATGGGGGCGAGGTATGGCTACACCTTC.

The gene calls are TRBV6-5 and TRBJ2-6, with D unclear. The CDR3 is 14 amino acids. Germline V gene lookup returns CDR1 MNHEY and CDR2 SVGAGI. The V end was cut by 3 bases, the J end by 1 base, with 4 bases between. The CDR3 sequence is CASSYESGANVLTF. DNA for the CDR3: TGTGCCAGCAGTTATGAGTCTGGGGCCAACGTCCTGACTTTC.

This chain connects TRBV28 to TRBJ2-2; TRBD2 aligns across 8 bases. Per germline, CDR1 MDHEN and CDR2 SYDVKM. V dropped 6 bases and J dropped 6; count of bases not matched to a gene: 6. The CDR3 totals 14 residues. The DNA of the CDR3 is TGTGCCAGCAGCACTCAGACTAGCGCCGGGGAGCTGTTTTTT. Translating gives CASSTQTSAGELFF.

The rearrangement uses TRBV2 and TRBJ1-2, with TRBD1 matching over 7 bases. The germline V gene encodes CDR1 SNHLY and CDR2 FYNNEI. The V gene end was trimmed by 7 bases and the J gene end by 2 bases; junction bases not matched to a gene: 13. The CDR3 has 16 residues. The CDR3 spells CASTLDKTGWNYGYTF. In DNA, the CDR3 is TGTGCCAGCACGTTAGATAAGACAGGGTGGAACTATGGCTACACCTTC.

In DNA form, the CDR3 reads TGCAGTGCGGCAGGGAACTATGGCTACACCTTC. Translated, it gives CSAAGNYGYTF. This sequence joins TRBV20-1 and TRBJ1-2; possibly TRBD1 for D (5 bases). The CDR3 is made up of 11 amino acids. V lost 6 bases, J lost 2 bases, and 7 bases lay in between. Germline CDR1 and CDR2: DFQATT and SNEGSKA (reference sequence).

The rearrangement joins TRBV6-5 to TRBJ2-1, with no clear D. V was shortened by 6 bases and J by 7 bases, with 7 bases between the two germline ends. This CDR3 is 11 amino acids long. In germline, CDR1 is MNHEY, CDR2 SVGAGI. Here the CDR3 reads CASSHVNEQFF. Written as DNA, the CDR3 is TGTGCCAGCAGCCATGTTAATGAGCAGTTCTTC.

J is TRBJ2-2 and V is TRBV28; D not resolved. This CDR3 has 13 residues. CDR1 and CDR2 (germline): MDHEN, SYDVKM. Deletions cut 3 bases from V and 7 bases from J, with 9 bases between. CDR3 residues: CASSFNHFGELFF. The CDR3 coding sequence is TGTGCCAGCAGTTTCAATCACTTCGGGGAGCTGTTTTTT.

V is TRBV19 and J is TRBJ2-7, with TRBD1 identical over 12 bases. The CDR3 extends over 15 amino acids. V was clipped by 6 bases and J by 5 bases; unmatched bases: 8. Germline CDR1 and CDR2: LNHDA and SQIVND (reference sequence). Written as DNA, the CDR3 is TGTGCCAGTAGGCCCGGGACAGGGGGCGAGCACGAGCAGTACTTC. Its protein product is CASRPGTGGEHEQYF.

In its sample, this clone was seen a few times. This chain connects TRBV7-2 to TRBJ2-1; D perhaps matches TRBD1 (6 bases). In germline, CDR1 is SGHTA, CDR2 FQGNSA. The CDR3 is 13 residues long. The V and J ends lost 0 bases and 10 bases respectively, with 10 bases between them. Here the CDR3 reads CASSLARQAEQFF. The CDR3 coding sequence is TGTGCCAGCAGCTTAGCGCGACAGGCAGAGCAGTTCTTC.

On this clone: At one end the junction does not follow the germline gene, possibly because of a read error. This sequence joins TRBV7-7 and TRBJ1-1; D may be TRBD1 (6 bases). Per the germline V gene, CDR1 is SSHAT and CDR2 is FNYEAQ (reference sequence). The CDR3 sequence is 13 residues long. The CDR3, as DNA: TGTGCTAGCAGCAAGACAGGCCTCACTGAAGCTTTCTTT. Its protein product is CASSKTGLTEAFF.

The chain employs TRBV20-1 and TRBJ1-4; no clear D gene. The CDR3 sequence is 11 residues long. CDR1 is DFQATT, CDR2 SNEGSKA, per germline (reference sequence). V lost 3 bases and J lost 7, with 6 bases in between. The CDR3 DNA reads as TGCAGTGCTAGCTTCGGTGAAAAACTGTTTTTT. Amino acids: CSASFGEKLFF.

The rearrangement links TRBV30 to TRBJ2-1; D is ambiguous. The CDR3 length is 11 residues. The V end lost 4 bases, the J end lost 4 bases, and 5 bases lay between the germline ends. In germline, CDR1 is GTSNPN, CDR2 SVGIG (reference sequence). CDR3 DNA sequence: TGTGCCTGGATTCGGTACAATGAGCAGTTCTTC. This gives the protein CAWIRYNEQFF.

The chain couples TRBV27 to TRBJ1-2; D possibly corresponds to TRBD1 (6 bases). The germline V and J ends were trimmed by 5 bases and 6 bases, with 22 bases remaining between them. Germline V gene lookup returns CDR1 MNHEY and CDR2 SMNVEV (reference sequence). CDR3 length equals 16 residues. CDR3 sequence reads: CASSRIRQEPKDGYTF. CDR3 in DNA: TGTGCCAGCAGTCGGATTCGACAGGAGCCCAAGGATGGCTACACCTTC.

The chain combines TRBV28 with TRBJ1-6; 7 nucleotides line up with TRBD1. Germline trimming cut 3 bases from V and 9 bases from J; bases unmatched to any gene: 11. Germline values: CDR1 MDHEN, CDR2 SYDVKM. The CDR3 spans 16 residues. CDR3 residues: CASSFSRTGGSSPLHF. The CDR3 DNA sequence: TGTGCCAGCAGTTTCTCCCGGACAGGCGGAAGTTCACCCCTCCACTTT.

The chain is built from TRBV11-2 and TRBJ2-7; D possibly corresponds to TRBD2 (6 bases). Germline V gene data show CDR1 as SGHAT and CDR2 as FQNNGV. The CDR3 covers 14 residues. With 5 bases removed from V and 3 bases from J, the gap between germline ends came to 14 bases. The CDR3 DNA sequence: TGTGCCAGCAGCCGGGTCCTAGCGAGCTACGAGCAGTACTTC. Translated: CASSRVLASYEQYF.

The rearrangement uses TRBV11-3 and TRBJ1-3; D is undetermined. There are 15 residues in the CDR3. Per the germline V gene, CDR1 is SGHNT and CDR2 is YENEEA. The ends were cut back, 4 bases at V and 4 bases at J, with 14 bases in the middle. The CDR3 sequence: CASSYRAGGGNTIYF. The DNA of the CDR3 is TGTGCCAGCAGCTATCGAGCAGGAGGGGGAAACACCATATATTTT. Variable domain in full (rest from reference TRBV11-3 and TRBJ1-3): EAGVVQSPRYKIIEKKQPVAFWCNPISGHNTLYWYLQNLGQGPELLIRYENEEAVDDSQLPKDRFSAERLKGVDSTLKIQPAELGDSAVYLCASSYRAGGGNTIYFGEGSWLTVV.

The V and J genes are TRBV30 and TRBJ1-1, with D possibly TRBD1 on 6 matching bases. The germline V gene encodes CDR1 GTSNPN and CDR2 SVGIG (reference sequence). The CDR3 extends over 13 amino acids. Trimming took off 2 bases at V and 6 bases at J, with 13 bases between the two ends. The CDR3 DNA sequence: TGTGCCTGGAGTCGGATCCGACAGGCTGAAGCTTTCTTT. This gives the protein CAWSRIRQAEAFF.

A single count supports this clone. The rearrangement joins TRBV27 to TRBJ1-2, with TRBD1 matching over 8 bases. Germline V CDR1 and CDR2: MNHEY, SMNVEV (reference sequence). V was clipped by 5 bases and J by 2 bases; unmatched bases: 7. The CDR3 is 15 amino acids. CDR3 protein: CASSLGQGRNYGYTF. In nucleotides, the CDR3 is TGTGCCAGCAGTCTCGGACAGGGACGGAACTATGGCTACACCTTC.

This chain links TRBV27 with TRBJ1-4; D uncertain. This CDR3 is built from 15 residues. The germline gives CDR1 MNHEY, CDR2 SMNVEV (reference sequence). Trimming removed 5 bases from V and 0 bases from J, with 10 bases in between. The CDR3 sequence: CASSPSPATNEKLFF. The DNA for the CDR3 is TGTGCCAGCAGTCCCTCCCCCGCAACTAATGAAAAACTGTTTTTT. Supplemented by reference TRBV27 and TRBJ1-4, the full variable domain reads EAQVTQNPRYLITVTGKKLTVTCSQNMNHEYMSWYRQDPGLGLRQIYYSMNVEVTDKGDVPEGYKVSRKEKRNFPLILESPSPNQTSLYFCASSPSPATNEKLFFGSGTQLSVL.

The gene calls are TRBV4-1 and TRBJ1-2; the D is unclear. V lost 1 base to trimming and J lost 3 bases, with 12 bases between them. The V gene's germline CDR1 is MGHRA and CDR2 YSYEKL. CDR3 length: 15 amino acids. The CDR3: CASSQGFEGDYGYTF. CDR3 coding DNA: TGCGCCAGCAGCCAAGGATTTGAGGGTGACTATGGCTACACCTTC.

The chain is built from TRBV4-2 and TRBJ1-5, with D possibly matching TRBD1 (5 bases). Germline V lookup: CDR1 LGHNA, CDR2 YNFKEQ. The ends were cut back, 1 base at V and 3 bases at J, with 16 bases in the middle. This CDR3 spans 17 amino acids. The CDR3 DNA reads TGTGCCAGCAGCCAAGCGGGCAGCGGAGGGGTCAATCAGCCCCAGCATTTT. Translated, it gives CASSQAGSGGVNQPQHF.